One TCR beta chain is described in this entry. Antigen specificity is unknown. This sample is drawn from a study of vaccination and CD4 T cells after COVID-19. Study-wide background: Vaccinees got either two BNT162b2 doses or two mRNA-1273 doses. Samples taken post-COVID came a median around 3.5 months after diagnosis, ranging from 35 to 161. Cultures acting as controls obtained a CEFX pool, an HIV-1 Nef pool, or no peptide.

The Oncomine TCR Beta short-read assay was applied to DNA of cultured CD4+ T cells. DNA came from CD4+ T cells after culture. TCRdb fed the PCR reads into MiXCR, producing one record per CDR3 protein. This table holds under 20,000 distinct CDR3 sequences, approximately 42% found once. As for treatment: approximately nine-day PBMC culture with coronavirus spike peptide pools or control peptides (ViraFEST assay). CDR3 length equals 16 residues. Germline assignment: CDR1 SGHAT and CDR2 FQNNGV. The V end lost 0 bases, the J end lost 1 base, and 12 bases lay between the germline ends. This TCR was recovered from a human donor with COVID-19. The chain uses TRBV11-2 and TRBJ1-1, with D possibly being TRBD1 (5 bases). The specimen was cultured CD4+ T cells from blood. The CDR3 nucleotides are TGTGCCAGCAGCTTAGAGTTCGGGGCGCGGAACACTGAAGCTTTCTTT. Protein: CASSLEFGARNTEAFF.